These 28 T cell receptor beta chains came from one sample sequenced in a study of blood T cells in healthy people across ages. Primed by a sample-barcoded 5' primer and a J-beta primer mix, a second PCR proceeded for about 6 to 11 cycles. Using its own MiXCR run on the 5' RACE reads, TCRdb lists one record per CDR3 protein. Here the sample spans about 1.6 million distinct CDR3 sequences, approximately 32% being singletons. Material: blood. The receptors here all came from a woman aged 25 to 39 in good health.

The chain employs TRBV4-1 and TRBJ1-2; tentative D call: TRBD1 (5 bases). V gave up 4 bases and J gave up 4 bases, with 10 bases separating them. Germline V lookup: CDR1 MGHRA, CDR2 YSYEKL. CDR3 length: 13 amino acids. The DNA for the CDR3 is TGCGCCAGCAGCCCGACAGAAACCTATGGCTACACCTTC. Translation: CASSPTETYGYTF.

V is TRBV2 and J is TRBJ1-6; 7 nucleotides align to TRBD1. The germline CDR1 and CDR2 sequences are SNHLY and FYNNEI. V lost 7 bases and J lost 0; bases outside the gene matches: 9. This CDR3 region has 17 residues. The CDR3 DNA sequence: TGTGCCAGCATAACAGGGGAGAATTACTCCTATAATTCACCCCTCCACTTT. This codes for CASITGENYSYNSPLHF.

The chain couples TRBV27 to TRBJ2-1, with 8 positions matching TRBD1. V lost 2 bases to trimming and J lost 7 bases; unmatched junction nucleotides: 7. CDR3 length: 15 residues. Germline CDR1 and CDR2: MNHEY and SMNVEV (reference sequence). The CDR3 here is CASSLGQGVWNEQFF. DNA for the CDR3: TGTGCCAGCAGTTTAGGACAGGGTGTTTGGAATGAGCAGTTCTTC.

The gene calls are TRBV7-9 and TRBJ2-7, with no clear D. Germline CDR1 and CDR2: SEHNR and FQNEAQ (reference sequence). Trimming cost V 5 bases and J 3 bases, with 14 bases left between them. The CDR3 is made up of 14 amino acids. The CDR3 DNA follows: TGTGCCAGCAGCCCCACCCCCGGCGGCTACGAGCAGTACTTC. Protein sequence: CASSPTPGGYEQYF. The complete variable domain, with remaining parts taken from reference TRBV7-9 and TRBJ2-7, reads DTGVSQNPRHKITKRGQNVTFRCDPISEHNRLYWYRQTLGQGPEFLTYFQNEAQLEKSRLLSDRFSAERPKGSFSTLEIQRTEQGDSAMYLCASSPTPGGYEQYFGPGTRLTVT.

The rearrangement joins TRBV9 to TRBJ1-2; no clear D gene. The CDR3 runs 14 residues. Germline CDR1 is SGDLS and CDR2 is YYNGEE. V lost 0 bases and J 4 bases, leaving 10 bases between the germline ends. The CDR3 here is CASSVDPLAYGYTF. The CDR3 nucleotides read TGTGCCAGCAGCGTAGACCCATTGGCCTATGGCTACACCTTC.

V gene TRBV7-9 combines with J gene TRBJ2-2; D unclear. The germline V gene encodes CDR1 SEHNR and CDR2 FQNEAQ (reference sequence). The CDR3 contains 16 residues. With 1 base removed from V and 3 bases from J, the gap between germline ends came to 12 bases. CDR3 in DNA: TGTGCCAGCAGCTTAGGCGTGGGCTCCTACACCGGGGAGCTGTTTTTT. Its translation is CASSLGVGSYTGELFF. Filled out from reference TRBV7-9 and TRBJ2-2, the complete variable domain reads DTGVSQNPRHKITKRGQNVTFRCDPISEHNRLYWYRQTLGQGPEFLTYFQNEAQLEKSRLLSDRFSAERPKGSFSTLEIQRTEQGDSAMYLCASSLGVGSYTGELFFGEGSRLTVL.

The CDR3: CASSPDGPNNEQFF. Here the CDR3 DNA reads TGTGCCAGCAGCCCAGACGGGCCGAACAATGAGCAGTTCTTC. The J gene is TRBJ2-1, the V gene TRBV12-3 or TRBV12-4; no clear D gene. V was pared by 6 bases and J by 5 bases, with 14 bases between. The CDR3 spans 14 residues.

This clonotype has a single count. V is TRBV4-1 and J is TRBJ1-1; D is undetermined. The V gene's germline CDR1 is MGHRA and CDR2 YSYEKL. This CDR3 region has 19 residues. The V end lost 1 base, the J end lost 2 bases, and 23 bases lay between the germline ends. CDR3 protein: CASSQAPGGQLRENTEAFF. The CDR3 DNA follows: TGCGCCAGCAGCCAAGCCCCGGGTGGGCAGCTGAGGGAAAACACTGAAGCTTTCTTT.

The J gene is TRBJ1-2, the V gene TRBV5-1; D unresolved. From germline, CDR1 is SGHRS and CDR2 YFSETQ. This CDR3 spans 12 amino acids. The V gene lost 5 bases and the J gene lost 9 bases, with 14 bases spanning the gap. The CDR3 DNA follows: TGCGCCAGCAGTCCGGGATCCCAAAGCTACACCTTC. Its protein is CASSPGSQSYTF.

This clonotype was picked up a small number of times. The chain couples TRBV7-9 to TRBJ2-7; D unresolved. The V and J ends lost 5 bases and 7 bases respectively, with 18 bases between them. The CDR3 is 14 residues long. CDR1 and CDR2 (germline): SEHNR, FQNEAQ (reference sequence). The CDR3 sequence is CASSPKGTVREQYF. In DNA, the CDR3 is TGTGCCAGCAGCCCCAAGGGTACTGTGAGGGAGCAGTACTTC.

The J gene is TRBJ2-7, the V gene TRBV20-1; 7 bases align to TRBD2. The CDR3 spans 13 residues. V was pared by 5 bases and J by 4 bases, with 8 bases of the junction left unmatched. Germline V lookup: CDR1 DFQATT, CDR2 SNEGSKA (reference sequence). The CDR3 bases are TGCAGTGCTTTAAGCGGGATTCAGTACGAGCAGTACTTC. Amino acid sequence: CSALSGIQYEQYF.

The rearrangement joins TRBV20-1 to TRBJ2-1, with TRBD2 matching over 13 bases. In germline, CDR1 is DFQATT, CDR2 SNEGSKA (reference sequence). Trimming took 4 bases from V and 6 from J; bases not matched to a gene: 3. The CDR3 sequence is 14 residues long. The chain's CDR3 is CSATGTSGANEQFF. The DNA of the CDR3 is TGCAGTGCTACCGGGACTAGCGGGGCCAATGAGCAGTTCTTC.

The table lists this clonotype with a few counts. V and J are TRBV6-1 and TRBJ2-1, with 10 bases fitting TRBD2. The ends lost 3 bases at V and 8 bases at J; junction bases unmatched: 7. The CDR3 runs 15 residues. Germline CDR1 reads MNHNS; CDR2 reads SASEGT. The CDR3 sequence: CASSDRGLAGDEQFF. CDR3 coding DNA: TGTGCCAGCAGTGATCGCGGGCTAGCGGGAGATGAGCAGTTCTTC.

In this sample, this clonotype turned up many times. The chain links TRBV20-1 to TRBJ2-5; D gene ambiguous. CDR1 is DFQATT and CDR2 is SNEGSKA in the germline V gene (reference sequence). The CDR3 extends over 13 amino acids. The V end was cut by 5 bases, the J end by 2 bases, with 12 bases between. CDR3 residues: CSADLPRQETQYF. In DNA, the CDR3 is TGCAGTGCTGACCTCCCACGTCAAGAGACCCAGTACTTC.

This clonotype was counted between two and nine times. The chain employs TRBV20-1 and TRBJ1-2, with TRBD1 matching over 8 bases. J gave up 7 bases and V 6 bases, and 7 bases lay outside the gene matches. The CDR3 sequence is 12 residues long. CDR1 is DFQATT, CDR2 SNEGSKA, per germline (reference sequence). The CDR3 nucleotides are TGCAGTGCACCCTGGACAGGGAGTGGCTACACCTTC. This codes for CSAPWTGSGYTF.

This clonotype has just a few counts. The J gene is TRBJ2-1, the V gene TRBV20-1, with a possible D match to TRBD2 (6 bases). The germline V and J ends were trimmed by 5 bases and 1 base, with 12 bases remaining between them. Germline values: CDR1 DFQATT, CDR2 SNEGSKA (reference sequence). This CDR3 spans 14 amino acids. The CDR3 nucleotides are TGCAGTGCTGCAGGGACTGATTCCTACAATGAGCAGTTCTTC. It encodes CSAAGTDSYNEQFF.

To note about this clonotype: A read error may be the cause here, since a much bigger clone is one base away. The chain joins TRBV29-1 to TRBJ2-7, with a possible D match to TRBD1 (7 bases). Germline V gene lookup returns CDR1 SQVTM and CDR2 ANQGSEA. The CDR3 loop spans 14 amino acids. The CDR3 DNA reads TGCGGCGTTTCCGCAGGGGGGCTTCCCTACGAGCAGTACTTC. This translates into CGVSAGGLPYEQYF.

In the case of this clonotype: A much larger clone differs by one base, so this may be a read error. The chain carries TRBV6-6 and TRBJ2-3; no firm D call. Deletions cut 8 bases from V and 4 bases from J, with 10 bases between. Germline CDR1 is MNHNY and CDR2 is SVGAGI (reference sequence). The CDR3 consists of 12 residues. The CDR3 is CASGILPDTQYF. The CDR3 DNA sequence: TGTGCCAGCGGTATCCTACCAGATACGCAGTATTTT.

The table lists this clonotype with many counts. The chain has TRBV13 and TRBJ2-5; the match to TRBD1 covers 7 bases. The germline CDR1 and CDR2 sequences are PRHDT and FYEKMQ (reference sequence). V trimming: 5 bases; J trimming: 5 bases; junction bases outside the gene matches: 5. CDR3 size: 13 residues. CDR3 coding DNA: TGTGCCAGCAGCCCCGGACAGGTGGAGACCCAGTACTTC. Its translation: CASSPGQVETQYF.

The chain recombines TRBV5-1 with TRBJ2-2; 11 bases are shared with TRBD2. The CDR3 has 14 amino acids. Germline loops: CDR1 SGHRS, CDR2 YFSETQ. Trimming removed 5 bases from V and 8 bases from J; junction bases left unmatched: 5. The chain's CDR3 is CASRTSGRLGELFF. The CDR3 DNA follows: TGCGCCAGCAGAACTAGCGGGAGATTAGGGGAGCTGTTTTTT.

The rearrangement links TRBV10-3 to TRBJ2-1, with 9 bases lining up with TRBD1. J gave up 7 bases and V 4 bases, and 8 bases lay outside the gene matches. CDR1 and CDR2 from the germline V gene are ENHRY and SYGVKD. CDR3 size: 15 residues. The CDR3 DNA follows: TGTGCCATCAGTGGGAGACAGGGGGATTGGAATGAGCAGTTCTTC. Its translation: CAISGRQGDWNEQFF.

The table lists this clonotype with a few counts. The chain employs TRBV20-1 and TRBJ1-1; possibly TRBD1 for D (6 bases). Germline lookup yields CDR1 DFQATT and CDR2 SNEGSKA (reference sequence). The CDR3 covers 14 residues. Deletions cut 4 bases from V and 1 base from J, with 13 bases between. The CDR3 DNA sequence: TGCAGTGCTAAAGGGGGGGGGTCGAACACTGAAGCTTTCTTT. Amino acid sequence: CSAKGGGSNTEAFF.

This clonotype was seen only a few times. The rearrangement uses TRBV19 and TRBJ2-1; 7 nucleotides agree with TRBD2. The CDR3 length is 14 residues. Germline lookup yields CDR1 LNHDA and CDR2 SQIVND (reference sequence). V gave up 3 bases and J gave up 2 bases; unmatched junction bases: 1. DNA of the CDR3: TGTGCCAGTAGTATTCTAGCGGCCTACAATGAGCAGTTCTTC. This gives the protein CASSILAAYNEQFF.

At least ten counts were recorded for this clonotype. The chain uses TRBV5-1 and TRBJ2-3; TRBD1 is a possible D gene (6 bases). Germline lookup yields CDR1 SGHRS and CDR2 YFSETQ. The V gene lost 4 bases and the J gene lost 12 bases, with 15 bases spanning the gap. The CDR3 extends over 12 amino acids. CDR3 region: CASSRDRQPQYF. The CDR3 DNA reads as TGCGCCAGCAGCCGCGACAGGCAACCTCAGTATTTT.

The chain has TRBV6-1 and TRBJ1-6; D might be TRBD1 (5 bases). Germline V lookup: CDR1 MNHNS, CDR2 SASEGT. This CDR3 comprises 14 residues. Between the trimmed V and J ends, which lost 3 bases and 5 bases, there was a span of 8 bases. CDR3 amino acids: CASSDGGNNSPLHF. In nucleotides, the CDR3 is TGTGCCAGCAGTGATGGGGGAAATAATTCACCCCTCCACTTT.

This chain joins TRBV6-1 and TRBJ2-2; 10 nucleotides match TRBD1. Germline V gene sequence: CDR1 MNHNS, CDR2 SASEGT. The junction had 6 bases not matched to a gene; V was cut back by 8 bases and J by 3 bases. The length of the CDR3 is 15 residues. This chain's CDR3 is CASCRTGGYTGELFF. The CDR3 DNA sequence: TGTGCCAGCTGCAGGACAGGGGGGTACACCGGGGAGCTGTTTTTT.

As DNA, the CDR3 is TGTGCCTGGAGTGTAATGGGGGGATCTCAGCCCCAGCATTTT. Amino acids: CAWSVMGGSQPQHF. The rearrangement joins TRBV30 to TRBJ1-5, with D tentatively TRBD1 (5 bases). Germline V lookup: CDR1 GTSNPN, CDR2 SVGIG (reference sequence). CDR3 size: 14 residues. V lost 0 bases and J 6 bases, leaving 12 bases between the germline ends.

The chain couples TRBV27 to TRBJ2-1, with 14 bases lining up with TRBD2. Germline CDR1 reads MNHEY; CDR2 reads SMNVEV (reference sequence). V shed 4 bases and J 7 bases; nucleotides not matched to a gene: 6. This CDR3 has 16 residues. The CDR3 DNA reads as TGTGCCAGCAGTTCGCCGACTAGCGGGAGGGTTAATGAGCAGTTCTTC. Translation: CASSSPTSGRVNEQFF.